A selection of T cell receptor beta chains follows, all from one sample in a study of T cells in Graves' hyperthyroidism and ophthalmopathy. TCRdb re-called the multiplex PCR reads through MiXCR, storing one row per CDR3 protein. The sample lists around 700,000 distinct CDR3 sequences, 35% seen once, with more than 25% in the top ten. What was sequenced was blood. The receptors were gathered from a woman aged 40 to 49 with Graves' hyperthyroidism. CDR3s include the opening cysteine and the closing phenylalanine or tryptophan. Each record gives: CDR3 protein, CDR3 length, D gene, V gene. A D gene is named only where the DNA matches it firmly.

CASSYGSSSYEQYF 14 NA TRBV6-5
CASSEGRANTEAFF 14 NA TRBV7-2
CASSLRQGPSYEQYF 15 TRBD1 TRBV13
CASSPQRGTYQPQHF 15 NA TRBV7-2
CASRDRGLTNEQFF 14 TRBD1 TRBV5-1
CASSPAWSSTEAFF 14 NA TRBV5-6
CASSLDPGSSYNSPLHF 17 NA TRBV10-3
CASSLYTTSGGKETQYF 17 TRBD2 TRBV7-2
CSGLQGAAGNTIYF 14 TRBD1 TRBV29-1
CASSQDPGAAPGYTF 15 NA TRBV4-1
CASSPGRGAEDEQFF 15 NA TRBV7-9
CASRAGGGTDTQYF 14 TRBD1 TRBV10-2
CASSQDWWEGLETQYF 16 TRBD2 TRBV4-3
CSDTDRSDQDGYTF 14 TRBD1 TRBV20-1
CATSDLVGLASRDHYEQYF 19 TRBD2 TRBV24-1
CASSESVNTGELFF 14 NA TRBV10-1
CASSLDPGSNQPLHF 15 NA TRBV7-2
CASSLHRPSNQPQHF 15 NA TRBV28
CASSERTFPETQYF 14 NA TRBV12-3/TRBV12-4
CATGQGTNTDTQYF 14 TRBD1 TRBV24-1
CASREAGTANSPLHF 15 TRBD1 TRBV25-1
CSARVTSGGYNEQFF 15 TRBD2 TRBV20-1
CARDLGRGDGYTF 13 TRBD1 TRBV2
CASSYGKPFHSYEQYF 16 NA TRBV6-5
CAITTTGLRDGYTF 14 NA TRBV10-3
CASSSKTSNQPQHF 14 NA TRBV13
CASSHSVGANTEASF 15 NA TRBV12-3/TRBV12-4
CAISGGTGGFSGANVLTF 18 TRBD1 TRBV10-3
CASSPTGGPEAFF 13 TRBD1 TRBV7-9